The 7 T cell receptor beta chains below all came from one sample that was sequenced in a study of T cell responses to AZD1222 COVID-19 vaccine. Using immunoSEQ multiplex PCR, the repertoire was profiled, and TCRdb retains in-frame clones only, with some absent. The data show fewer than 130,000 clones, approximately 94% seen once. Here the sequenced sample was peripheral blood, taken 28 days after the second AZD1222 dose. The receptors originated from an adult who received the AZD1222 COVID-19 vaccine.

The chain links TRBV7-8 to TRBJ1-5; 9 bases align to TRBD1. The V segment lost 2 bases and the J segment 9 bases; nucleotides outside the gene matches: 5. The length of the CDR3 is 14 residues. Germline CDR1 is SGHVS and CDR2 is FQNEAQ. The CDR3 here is CASSLKDRGRPQHF. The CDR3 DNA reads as TGTGCCAGCAGCTTAAAGGACAGGGGTCGGCCCCAGCATTTT.

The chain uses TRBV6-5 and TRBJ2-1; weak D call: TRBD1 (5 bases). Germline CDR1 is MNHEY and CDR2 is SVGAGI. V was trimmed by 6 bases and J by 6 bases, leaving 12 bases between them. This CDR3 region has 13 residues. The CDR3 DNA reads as TGTGCCAGCAGCGAGCAGCAGGGCAATGAGCAGTTCTTC. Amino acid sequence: CASSEQQGNEQFF.

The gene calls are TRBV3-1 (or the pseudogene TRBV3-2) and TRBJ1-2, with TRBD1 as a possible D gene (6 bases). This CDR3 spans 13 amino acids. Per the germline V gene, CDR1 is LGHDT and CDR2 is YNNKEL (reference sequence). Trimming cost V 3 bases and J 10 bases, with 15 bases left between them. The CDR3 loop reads CASSHLLTGPYTF. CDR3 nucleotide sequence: TGTGCCAGCAGCCACTTGTTGACAGGCCCCTACACCTTC.

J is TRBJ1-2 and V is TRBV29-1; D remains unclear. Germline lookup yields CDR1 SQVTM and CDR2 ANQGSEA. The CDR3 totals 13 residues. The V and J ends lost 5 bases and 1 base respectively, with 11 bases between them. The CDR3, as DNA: TGCAGCGTTCGGGCATATAGTAACTATGGCTACACCTTC. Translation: CSVRAYSNYGYTF.

As DNA, the CDR3 is TGTGCCAGCAGCGACGGACAGTTAGGGGACACTGAAGCTTTCTTT. It codes for CASSDGQLGDTEAFF. J is TRBJ1-1 and V is TRBV6-5, with D possibly matching TRBD1 (6 bases). CDR1 MNHEY and CDR2 SVGAGI come from the germline V gene. The CDR3 extends over 15 amino acids. V was clipped by 6 bases and J by 3 bases, with 17 bases between them.

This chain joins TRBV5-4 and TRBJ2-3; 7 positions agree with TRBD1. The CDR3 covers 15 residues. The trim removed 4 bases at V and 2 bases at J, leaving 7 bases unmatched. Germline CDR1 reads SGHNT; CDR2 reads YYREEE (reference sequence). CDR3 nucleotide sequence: TGTGCCAGCAGCGATCCGGGACAGCCCACAGATACGCAGTATTTT. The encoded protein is CASSDPGQPTDTQYF.

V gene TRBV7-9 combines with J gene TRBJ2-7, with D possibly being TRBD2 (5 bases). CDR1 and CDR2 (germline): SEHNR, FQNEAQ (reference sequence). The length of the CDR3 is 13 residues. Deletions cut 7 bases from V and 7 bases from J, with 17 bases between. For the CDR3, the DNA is TGTGCCAGCACCCCTGGACTTGTCGTAGAGCAGTACTTC. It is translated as CASTPGLVVEQYF.